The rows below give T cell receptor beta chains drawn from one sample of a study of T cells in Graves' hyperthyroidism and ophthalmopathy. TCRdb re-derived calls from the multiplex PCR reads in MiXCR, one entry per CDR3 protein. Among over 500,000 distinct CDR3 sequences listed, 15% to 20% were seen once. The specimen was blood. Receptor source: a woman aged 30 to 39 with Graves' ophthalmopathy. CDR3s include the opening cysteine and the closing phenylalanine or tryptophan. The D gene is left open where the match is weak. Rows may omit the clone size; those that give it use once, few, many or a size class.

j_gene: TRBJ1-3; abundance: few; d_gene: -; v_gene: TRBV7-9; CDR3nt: TGTGCCAGCATGGGCCTATTTAACTCTGGAAACACCATATATTTT; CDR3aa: CASMGLFNSGNTIYF
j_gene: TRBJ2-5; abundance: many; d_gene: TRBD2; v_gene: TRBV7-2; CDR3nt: TGTGCCAGCAGAAGCGGGAGGGCCAACTGGGAGACCCAGTACTTC; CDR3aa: CASRSGRANWETQYF
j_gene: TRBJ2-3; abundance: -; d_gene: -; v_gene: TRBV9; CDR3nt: TGTGCCAGCAGCGTAGAAGGTGGCGGGGGCACAGATACGCAGTATTTT; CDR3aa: CASSVEGGGGTDTQYF
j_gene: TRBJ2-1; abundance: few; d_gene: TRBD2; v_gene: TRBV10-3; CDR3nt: TGTGCCATCAGTGACCCTTCCGGGACTAGCGGGAATGGTGAGCAGTTCTTC; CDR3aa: CAISDPSGTSGNGEQFF
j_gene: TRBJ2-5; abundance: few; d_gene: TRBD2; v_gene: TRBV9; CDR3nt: TGTGCCAGCAGCGAGGGGACTAGCGGCGAGAAAGAGACCCAGTACTTC; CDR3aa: CASSEGTSGEKETQYF
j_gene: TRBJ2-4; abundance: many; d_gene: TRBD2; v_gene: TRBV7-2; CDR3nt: TGTGCCAGCAGCTTAGGGGCTAGCGGGAGTCTAAACATTCAGTACTTC; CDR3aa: CASSLGASGSLNIQYF
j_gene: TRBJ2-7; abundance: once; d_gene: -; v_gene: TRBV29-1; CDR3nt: TGCAGCGTTGAACTGCCGGACTGGCGAACCTACGAGCAGTACTTC; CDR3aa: CSVELPDWRTYEQYF
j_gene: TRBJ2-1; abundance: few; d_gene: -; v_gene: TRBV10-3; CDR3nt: TGTGCCATCAGTGAGCAGGACAGTGAGCAGTTCTTC; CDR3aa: CAISEQDSEQFF
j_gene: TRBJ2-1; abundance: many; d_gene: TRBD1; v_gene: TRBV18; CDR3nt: TGTGCCAGCTCACCTGACAGGGGTTCTAACAATGAGCAGTTCTTC; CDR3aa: CASSPDRGSNNEQFF
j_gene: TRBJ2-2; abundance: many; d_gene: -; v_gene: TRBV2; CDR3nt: TGTGCCAGCAGTGGAAGCATTTACACCGGGGAGCTGTTTTTT; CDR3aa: CASSGSIYTGELFF
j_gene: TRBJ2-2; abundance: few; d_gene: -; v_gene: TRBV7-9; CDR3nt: TGTGCCAGCAGCTCCAGGGTGAGCGGGGAGCTGTTTTTT; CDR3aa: CASSSRVSGELFF
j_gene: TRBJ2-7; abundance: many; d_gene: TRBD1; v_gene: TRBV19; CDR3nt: TGTGCCAGAAGGACAGGGAGCTCCTACGAGCAGTACTTC; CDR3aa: CARRTGSSYEQYF
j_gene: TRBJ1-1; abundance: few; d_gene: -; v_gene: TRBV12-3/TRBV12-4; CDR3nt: TGTGCCAGCATCTTGGGGGAACAGCAAGCTTTCTTT; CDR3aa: CASILGEQQAFF
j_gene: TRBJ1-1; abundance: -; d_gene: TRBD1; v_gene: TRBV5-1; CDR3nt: TGTGCCAGCAGCTCGGGACAGGACTACACTGAAGCTTTCTTT; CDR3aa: CASSSGQDYTEAFF
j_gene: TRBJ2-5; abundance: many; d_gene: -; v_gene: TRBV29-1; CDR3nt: TGCAGCGTTAGACAGGTGGGAGAGACCCAGTACTTC; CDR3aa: CSVRQVGETQYF